Listed here are 23 T cell receptor beta chains from one sample, sequenced in a study of CD8+ T cells in alopecia areata. Following RNA extraction, reverse transcription yielded cDNA that acted as the sequencing template. Clones were read by immunoSEQ multiplex PCR, and TCRdb kept only the in-frame ones, dropping some. The sample records approximately 100,000 clones, 55% being singletons. The material sequenced was CD4+ T cells sorted from blood. Source of these receptors: a human donor in good health.

About this clone: A much more abundant neighbour one base away suggests this may be a read error. This sample also contains other DNA sequences that code for the same CDR3. The chain is built from TRBV11-2 and TRBJ2-3; the D is unclear. Germline CDR1 is SGHAT and CDR2 is FQNNGV. The CDR3 has 12 residues. V was cut by 5 bases and J by 0 bases, with 3 bases left in between. In DNA form, the CDR3 reads TGTGCCAGCAGCCCTAGCACAGATACGCAGTATTTT. Protein sequence: CASSPSTDTQYF.

V is TRBV5-4 and J is TRBJ2-3, with 10 bases identical to TRBD2. Trimming took 1 base from V and 0 from J; bases not matched to a gene: 2. This CDR3 is 16 amino acids long. Germline CDR1 SGHNT, CDR2 YYREEE (reference sequence). Here the CDR3 reads CASSLQLAGSTDTQYF. CDR3 nucleotides: TGTGCCAGCAGCTTGCAACTAGCGGGGAGCACAGATACGCAGTATTTT.

This sequence joins TRBV19 and TRBJ2-6; 7 bases map to TRBD1. The CDR3 consists of 15 residues. The germline CDR1 and CDR2 sequences are LNHDA and SQIVND (reference sequence). V shed 6 bases and J 4 bases; nucleotides not matched to a gene: 6. In nucleotides, the CDR3 is TGTGCCAGTAGGACAGGGAACCCAGGGGCCAACGTCCTGACTTTC. This translates into CASRTGNPGANVLTF.

This clone was counted only a few times. The rearrangement joins TRBV29-1 to TRBJ2-6; D ambiguous. Germline CDR1 and CDR2: SQVTM and ANQGSEA. Between the trimmed V and J ends, which lost 4 bases and 0 bases, there was a span of 7 bases. This CDR3 contains 14 residues. The CDR3 is CSVGYGSGANVLTF. CDR3 sequence (DNA): TGCAGCGTTGGGTACGGCTCTGGGGCCAACGTCCTGACTTTC.

This clone has at least ten counts. The chain carries TRBV5-1 and TRBJ2-5; perhaps TRBD1 as D (5 bases). Per the germline V gene, CDR1 is SGHRS and CDR2 is YFSETQ. Trimming left V 3 bases short and J 4 bases short, with 10 bases between. The CDR3 covers 13 residues. CDR3 sequence reads: CASSWGYRETQYF. The DNA of the CDR3 is TGCGCCAGCAGCTGGGGCTATCGAGAGACCCAGTACTTC. Filled out from reference TRBV5-1 and TRBJ2-5, the complete variable domain reads KAGVTQTPRYLIKTRGQQVTLSCSPISGHRSVSWYQQTPGQGLQFLFEYFSETQRNKGNFPGRFSGRQFSNSRSEMNVSTLELGDSALYLCASSWGYRETQYFGPGTRLLVL.

The chain combines TRBV19 with TRBJ1-2, with unresolved D. CDR1 and CDR2 (germline): LNHDA, SQIVND (reference sequence). The CDR3 contains 13 residues. The ends were cut back, 5 bases at V and 12 bases at J, with 19 bases in the middle. The CDR3 coding sequence is TGTGCCAGTAGTGGCCGACCTTCGCTGGGTGACACCTTC. It is translated as CASSGRPSLGDTF.

This chain links TRBV29-1 with TRBJ1-1; tentative D call: TRBD1 (6 bases). The CDR3 is 15 residues long. Germline lookup yields CDR1 SQVTM and CDR2 ANQGSEA. The ends were cut back, 4 bases at V and 1 base at J, with 16 bases in the middle. The CDR3 sequence: CSVVTGPSQNTEAFF. The CDR3 nucleotides are TGCAGCGTTGTCACAGGGCCGTCACAGAACACTGAAGCTTTCTTT.

This clone was found once. The chain joins TRBV6-5 to TRBJ1-2; no firm D call. V was cut by 0 bases and J by 0 bases, with 2 bases left in between. The CDR3 length is 13 residues. The germline V gene encodes CDR1 MNHEY and CDR2 SVGAGI. As DNA, the CDR3 is TGTGCCAGCAGTTACTCCTCTAACTATGGCTACACCTTC. This codes for CASSYSSNYGYTF.

Only a few counts were recorded for this clone. CDR3 region: CASSGGYRTQYF. The CDR3 bases are TGTGCCAGCAGTGGAGGGTACAGGACCCAGTACTTC. The chain has TRBV2 and TRBJ2-5; D possibly corresponds to TRBD2 (5 bases). The length of the CDR3 is 12 residues. V was trimmed by 4 bases and J by 7 bases, leaving 10 bases between them. The germline V gene encodes CDR1 SNHLY and CDR2 FYNNEI. The full variable domain, in which reference TRBV2 and TRBJ2-5 provide the parts outside the CDR3, is EPEVTQTPSHQVTQMGQEVILRCVPISNHLYFYWYRQILGQKVEFLVSFYNNEISEKSEIFDDQFSVERPDGSNFTLKIRSTKLEDSAMYFCASSGGYRTQYFGPGTRLLVL.

The V call is TRBV29-1, the J call TRBJ2-5, with a possible D match to TRBD2 (6 bases). Germline lookup yields CDR1 SQVTM and CDR2 ANQGSEA. The CDR3 totals 15 residues. V lost 6 bases to trimming and J lost 4 bases, with 21 bases between them. The CDR3 DNA sequence: TGCAGCGTGGCAACCTCAGGGAGGCGGGCAGAGACCCAGTACTTC. Translated: CSVATSGRRAETQYF. The whole variable domain, filled in from reference TRBV29-1 and TRBJ2-5, reads SAVISQKPSRDICQRGTSLTIQCQVDSQVTMMFWYRQQPGQSLTLIATANQGSEATYESGFVIDKFPISRPNLTFSTLTVSNMSPEDSSIYLCSVATSGRRAETQYFGPGTRLLVL.

This clone came up once. The chain joins TRBV28 to TRBJ2-5, with D uncertain. Germline assignment: CDR1 MDHEN and CDR2 SYDVKM. The CDR3 has 13 residues. Trimming took off 1 base at V and 7 bases at J, with 10 bases between the two ends. CDR3: CASSLFPTLTQYF. CDR3 bases: TGTGCCAGCAGTTTATTCCCCACCTTGACCCAGTACTTC.

In its sample, this clone was seen a few times. This chain uses TRBV9 with TRBJ2-1; D assignment may be TRBD1 or TRBD2 (7 bases each). V lost 0 bases to trimming and J lost 7 bases, with 35 bases between them. Germline CDR1 and CDR2: SGDLS and YYNGEE. The length of the CDR3 is 22 residues. In DNA form, the CDR3 reads TGTGCCAGCAGCGTAGCTTTTTTGGGTGCGGCCCCGTTTGACAGGGAGGGGAATGAGCAGTTCTTC. Its translation is CASSVAFLGAAPFDREGNEQFF. The complete variable domain, with remaining parts taken from reference TRBV9 and TRBJ2-1, reads DSGVTQTPKHLITATGQRVTLRCSPRSGDLSVYWYQQSLDQGLQFLIQYYNGEERAKGNILERFSAQQFPDLHSELNLSSLELGDSALYFCASSVAFLGAAPFDREGNEQFFGPGTRLTVL.

The J gene is TRBJ1-4, the V gene TRBV29-1; no clear D gene. The germline V gene encodes CDR1 SQVTM and CDR2 ANQGSEA. This CDR3 contains 11 residues. V lost 4 bases to trimming and J lost 7 bases, with 7 bases between them. CDR3 protein: CSVGLSEKLFF. The CDR3 DNA reads as TGCAGCGTTGGGTTGAGTGAAAAACTGTTTTTT.

This clone showed up just a few times. V usage is TRBV19 and J usage is TRBJ1-5; 7 nucleotides agree with TRBD1. Germline-derived CDR1 and CDR2 are LNHDA and SQIVND (reference sequence). V shed 9 bases, J shed 5 bases, and the junction held 13 bases outside the gene matches. The CDR3 covers 15 residues. CDR3 in amino acids: CASRTGPLDYQPQHF. CDR3 coding DNA: TGTGCCAGCAGGACAGGCCCACTAGATTATCAGCCCCAGCATTTT.

A single count supports this clone. The rearrangement joins TRBV10-3 to TRBJ2-7, with 9 bases lining up with TRBD1. The germline CDR1 and CDR2 sequences are ENHRY and SYGVKD. After removal of 10 bases from V and 3 bases from J, the junction contained 7 bases not matched to a gene. The length of the CDR3 is 13 residues. The DNA for the CDR3 is TGTGCCACCTCCCCGGGACAGGGCTACGAGCAGTACTTC. It encodes CATSPGQGYEQYF.

The chain recombines TRBV5-6 with TRBJ2-5; unclear D gene. The CDR3 loop spans 13 amino acids. Germline-derived CDR1 and CDR2 are SGHDT and YYEEEE. Trimming cost V 4 bases and J 1 base, with 8 bases left between them. DNA of the CDR3: TGTGCCAGCAGCGTCGGAATCCAAGAGACCCAGTACTTC. Residues: CASSVGIQETQYF.

The J gene is TRBJ2-6, the V gene TRBV18; 9 bases fit TRBD1. Germline V lookup: CDR1 KGHSH, CDR2 LQKENI. V was clipped by 2 bases and J by 0 bases; unmatched bases: 2. The CDR3 totals 17 residues. The CDR3 here is CASSPETGGSGANVLTF. CDR3 bases: TGTGCCAGCTCACCAGAGACAGGGGGCTCTGGGGCCAACGTCCTGACTTTC.

The chain is built from TRBV30 and TRBJ2-2; possibly TRBD1 or TRBD2 for D (6 bases each). Trimming removed 0 bases at V and 13 bases at J, with 12 bases between. Germline values: CDR1 GTSNPN, CDR2 SVGIG (reference sequence). The length of the CDR3 is 12 residues. DNA for the CDR3: TGTGCCTGGAGTGTACAACAGGGAGGGCTGTTTTTT. It codes for CAWSVQQGGLFF.

The chain couples TRBV7-9 to TRBJ1-2; no firm D call. Germline V gives CDR1 SEHNR, CDR2 FQNEAQ (reference sequence). Trimming left V 5 bases short and J 4 bases short, with 17 bases between. CDR3 length equals 15 residues. The CDR3 sequence: CASSPWTGTSYGYTF. The CDR3 region has the DNA TGTGCCAGCAGCCCCTGGACTGGAACCTCCTATGGCTACACCTTC. Full variable domain (remainder filled in from reference TRBV7-9 and TRBJ1-2): DTGVSQNPRHKITKRGQNVTFRCDPISEHNRLYWYRQTLGQGPEFLTYFQNEAQLEKSRLLSDRFSAERPKGSFSTLEIQRTEQGDSAMYLCASSPWTGTSYGYTFGSGTRLTVV.

This chain connects TRBV5-1 to TRBJ1-1; D is unclear. Germline assignment: CDR1 SGHRS and CDR2 YFSETQ. Trimming left V 0 bases short and J 4 bases short, with 7 bases between. This CDR3 has 13 residues. The CDR3 DNA reads TGCGCCAGCAGCTTGGAGTGGGTCACTGAAGCTTTCTTT. Translated, it gives CASSLEWVTEAFF.

The table lists this clone with a few counts. This chain connects TRBV2 to TRBJ1-1; 9 nucleotides align to TRBD1. The CDR3 runs to 15 residues. Looked up from germline, CDR1 is SNHLY and CDR2 is FYNNEI. Trimming took 6 bases from V and 13 from J; bases not matched to a gene: 18. The CDR3 is CASSGMAGQGAPSFF. As DNA, the CDR3 is TGTGCCAGCAGCGGAATGGCGGGACAGGGAGCGCCGAGTTTCTTT.

J is TRBJ2-3 and V is TRBV29-1; 9 bases agree with TRBD1. The trim removed 8 bases at V and 1 base at J, leaving 7 bases unmatched. This CDR3 is 14 amino acids long. Germline CDR1 reads SQVTM; CDR2 reads ANQGSEA. The CDR3 here is CSHTGGEGTDTQYF. The CDR3 DNA sequence: TGCAGCCACACAGGGGGCGAGGGCACAGATACGCAGTATTTT.

The chain joins TRBV18 to TRBJ2-1; possible D gene TRBD2, 6 bases. Germline CDR1 reads KGHSH; CDR2 reads LQKENI. This CDR3 region has 14 residues. V lost 2 bases to trimming and J lost 4 bases, with 9 bases between them. The DNA for the CDR3 is TGTGCCAGCTCACCATCGGGGAGGTACAATGAGCAGTTCTTC. As protein: CASSPSGRYNEQFF.